This T cell receptor (beta chain) was retrieved from a study of T cells after yellow fever vaccination. The CDR3 loop spans 13 amino acids. CDR1 and CDR2 (germline): DFQATT, SNEGSKA (reference sequence). The V end was cut by 3 bases, the J end by 1 base, with 9 bases between. TCRdb analysed the 5' RACE reads with MiXCR anew, one entry per CDR3 protein. Among about 260,000 distinct CDR3 sequences, over 4.5% were seen once, and the ten largest hold 2.5% to 4%. This sequence joins TRBV20-1 and TRBJ2-5; tentatively, D is TRBD1 (5 bases). This sequence was found in a man aged 18 to 30 who received the YFV17D yellow fever vaccine. Sequencing was performed on CD4+ T cells sorted from PBMCs, taken on the day of the yellow fever booster vaccination. CDR3 sequence reads: CSASRALQETQYF. The CDR3 DNA reads TGCAGTGCTAGCAGGGCTCTCCAAGAGACCCAGTACTTC.